The 13 T cell receptor beta chains below all came from one sample that was sequenced in a study of Ad26.COV2.S vaccination and SARS-CoV-2 variants. Indicated treatment: roughly 20 received Ad26.COV2.S at low or high dose, single or two shots; about 5 received placebo; per-sample allocation not given. The investigators took samples on day 63 after the first vaccine or placebo injection. Clones were read by immunoSEQ multiplex PCR, and TCRdb kept only the in-frame ones, dropping some. This sample has about 320,000 clones, with 85% to 90% found just once. The sample here was peripheral blood, taken in a trial of Ad26.COV2.S vaccine versus placebo. All receptors come from a person between 18 and 65 years old who received the Ad26.COV2.S COVID-19 vaccine or a placebo.

This chain joins TRBV25-1 and TRBJ1-2; D gene unclear. From germline, CDR1 is MGHDK and CDR2 SYGVNS. V was shortened by 1 base and J by 3 bases, with 6 bases between the two germline ends. The CDR3 contains 13 residues. The CDR3 reads CASSESRYYGYTF. The CDR3, as DNA: TGTGCCAGCAGTGAATCGAGGTACTATGGCTACACCTTC.

In this sample, this clone turned up a few times. The rearrangement uses TRBV4-3 and TRBJ2-7; D is unclear. Germline-derived CDR1 and CDR2 are LGHNA and YSLEER. V lost 0 bases and J lost 7, with 10 bases in between. CDR3 size: 13 residues. CDR3 sequence reads: CASSQDLGEEQYF. The CDR3, as DNA: TGCGCCAGCAGCCAAGATCTGGGCGAAGAGCAGTACTTC.

The gene calls are TRBV7-6 and TRBJ2-1, with D perhaps matching TRBD2 (5 bases). The germline V gene encodes CDR1 SGHVS and CDR2 FNYEAQ. The V end lost 5 bases, the J end lost 8 bases, and 25 bases lay between the germline ends. This CDR3 has 17 amino acids. CDR3 sequence: CASSEGRNWVNAYEQFF. The CDR3 DNA reads as TGTGCCAGCAGCGAGGGAAGAAATTGGGTCAATGCGTATGAGCAGTTCTTC.

The chain carries TRBV5-1 and TRBJ2-1, with 10 bases aligning to TRBD1. The germline V gene has CDR1 SGHRS and CDR2 YFSETQ. The CDR3 length is 15 residues. Trimming removed 2 bases from V and 13 bases from J; junction bases left unmatched: 12. CDR3: CASSFTGTGDPLQFF. CDR3 nucleotide sequence: TGCGCCAGCAGCTTTACCGGGACAGGGGATCCCCTTCAGTTCTTC.

The chain joins TRBV10-3 to TRBJ2-7; D not resolved. Trimming took off 0 bases at V and 0 bases at J, with 9 bases between the two ends. The CDR3 loop spans 15 amino acids. Germline V gene lookup returns CDR1 ENHRY and CDR2 SYGVKD. CDR3 sequence (DNA): TGTGCCATCAGTGAGTCGATCCTAAGCTCCTACGAGCAGTACTTC. It translates to CAISESILSSYEQYF.

The chain is built from TRBV9 and TRBJ2-1, with D possibly being TRBD2 (7 bases). The germline V gene encodes CDR1 SGDLS and CDR2 YYNGEE. The CDR3 loop spans 16 amino acids. The V gene lost 4 bases and the J gene lost 7 bases, with 21 bases spanning the gap. The CDR3 bases are TGTGCCAGCAGCCCAAGAGGAGGGGGGGCCATAAATGAGCAGTTCTTC. Translating gives CASSPRGGGAINEQFF.

The CDR3 loop reads CASWSGDQPQHF. Written as DNA, the CDR3 is TGTGCCAGCTGGTCAGGGGATCAGCCCCAGCATTTT. The V and J genes are TRBV6-5 and TRBJ1-5, with a weak D call TRBD1 (6 bases). Trimming stripped 8 bases from V and 5 bases from J, with 10 bases between. This CDR3 comprises 12 residues. Germline assignment: CDR1 MNHEY and CDR2 SVGAGI.

The chain carries TRBV19 and TRBJ1-2; possibly TRBD1 for D (5 bases). The CDR3 extends over 12 amino acids. Germline assignment: CDR1 LNHDA and CDR2 SQIVND (reference sequence). V was clipped by 0 bases and J by 10 bases, with 9 bases between them. CDR3: CASSIDGTFYTF. CDR3 in DNA: TGTGCCAGTAGTATAGATGGGACGTTCTACACCTTC.

The chain employs TRBV7-9 and TRBJ1-1; D is possibly TRBD1 (5 bases). The CDR3 sequence is 14 residues long. Trimming took off 5 bases at V and 5 bases at J, with 15 bases between the two ends. Germline V CDR1 and CDR2: SEHNR, FQNEAQ (reference sequence). The CDR3 bases are TGTGCCAGCAGCCGAGTCCAGGGTTGGACTGAAGCTTTCTTT. Protein product: CASSRVQGWTEAFF.

This clone was observed a single time. Other nucleotide sequences from this sample produce the same CDR3. V usage is TRBV3-1 (or the pseudogene TRBV3-2) and J usage is TRBJ1-1; the D is unclear. Trimming removed 1 base from V and 5 bases from J, with 5 bases in between. Germline CDR1 and CDR2: LGHDT and YNNKEL (reference sequence). This CDR3 has 12 amino acids. The CDR3 DNA reads TGTGCCAGCAGCCAAGGGGGTACTGAAGCTTTCTTT. It translates to CASSQGGTEAFF.

The chain couples TRBV2 to TRBJ2-3; 7 positions match TRBD1. The CDR3 loop spans 15 amino acids. Germline V CDR1 and CDR2: SNHLY, FYNNEI. The junction had 4 bases not matched to a gene; V was cut back by 2 bases and J by 2 bases. The CDR3 spells CASSESGGTTDTQYF. For the CDR3, the DNA is TGTGCCAGCAGTGAATCAGGGGGAACCACAGATACGCAGTATTTT.

This clone occurred once. The V call is TRBV10-3, the J call TRBJ1-5; unclear D gene. Germline CDR1 and CDR2: ENHRY and SYGVKD. There are 14 residues in the CDR3. V lost 0 bases and J 3 bases, leaving 6 bases between the germline ends. CDR3 sequence reads: CAISESIVNQPQHF. CDR3 DNA: TGTGCCATCAGTGAGTCGATAGTCAATCAGCCCCAGCATTTT.

The chain is built from TRBV4-1 and TRBJ2-3; D might be TRBD2 (5 bases). Trimming stripped 0 bases from V and 2 bases from J, with 6 bases between. The CDR3 has 14 amino acids. Germline values: CDR1 MGHRA, CDR2 YSYEKL. The DNA of the CDR3 is TGCGCCAGCAGCCAAGAGGACTCCACAGATACGCAGTATTTT. Protein product: CASSQEDSTDTQYF.